These 26 T cell receptor beta chains were all obtained from the same sample, sequenced in a study of blood T cells in healthy people across ages. A second PCR, run for about 7 to 11 cycles, used a sample-barcoded 5' primer plus a J-beta primer mix. Using its own MiXCR run on the 5' RACE reads, TCRdb lists one record per CDR3 protein. The sample lists over 1,500,000 distinct CDR3 sequences, about two fifths occurring once. The material sequenced was blood. These receptors all come from a human donor in good health.

This sequence joins TRBV13 and TRBJ1-4; no reliable D call. The ends were cut back, 3 bases at V and 0 bases at J, with 5 bases in the middle. CDR3 length equals 14 residues. Germline V gives CDR1 PRHDT, CDR2 FYEKMQ (reference sequence). The CDR3 nucleotides read TGTGCCAGCAGCTTCAGAGCAACTAATGAAAAACTGTTTTTT. It codes for CASSFRATNEKLFF.

The rearrangement links TRBV5-1 to TRBJ2-1; D might be TRBD1 (5 bases). Per germline, CDR1 SGHRS and CDR2 YFSETQ. The CDR3 has 14 amino acids. V was cut by 9 bases and J by 2 bases, with 15 bases left in between. CDR3 amino acids: CATRQSRTYNEQFF. The CDR3 bases are TGCGCCACCCGACAGTCAAGGACCTACAATGAGCAGTTCTTC.

This clonotype was picked up many times. The rearrangement joins TRBV4-3 to TRBJ2-1; D call uncertain. CDR1 is LGHNA, CDR2 YSLEER, per germline. Trimming took 3 bases from V and 8 from J, leaving 14 bases between them. This CDR3 spans 14 amino acids. The CDR3 sequence: CASSQDLERDEQFF. CDR3 coding DNA: TGCGCCAGCAGCCAGGACCTAGAACGGGATGAGCAGTTCTTC.

This clonotype turned up a few times. This chain links TRBV7-2 with TRBJ1-1, with D hard to call. The V end lost 1 base, the J end lost 1 base, and 13 bases lay between the germline ends. CDR1 and CDR2 from the germline V gene are SGHTA and FQGNSA. This CDR3 spans 16 amino acids. CDR3 loop: CASSLGITWANTEAFF. The CDR3 DNA reads TGTGCCAGCAGCTTAGGGATCACGTGGGCGAACACTGAAGCTTTCTTT.

V usage is TRBV7-2 and J usage is TRBJ1-1; tentative D call: TRBD1 (6 bases). This CDR3 is 14 amino acids long. V gave up 5 bases and J gave up 9 bases, with 19 bases separating them. Germline V lookup: CDR1 SGHTA, CDR2 FQGNSA. This CDR3 is CASSPQNRGQKAFF. The CDR3 nucleotides read TGTGCCAGCAGCCCACAAAACAGAGGACAGAAAGCTTTCTTT.

The CDR3 protein is CASSEEHFSYNEQFF. The CDR3 DNA sequence: TGTGCCAGCAGTGAAGAACATTTCTCCTACAATGAGCAGTTCTTC. The chain recombines TRBV6-1 with TRBJ2-1; D is ambiguous. Deletions cut 1 base from V and 0 bases from J, with 7 bases between. Germline-derived CDR1 and CDR2 are MNHNS and SASEGT. The CDR3 runs 15 residues.

This clonotype was seen more than once but under ten times. The chain couples TRBV28 to TRBJ2-5; 10 nucleotides match TRBD2. The CDR3 runs to 16 residues. Germline V CDR1 and CDR2: MDHEN, SYDVKM. Losses at the gene ends were 2 bases for V and 5 bases for J; bases not matched to a gene: 8. CDR3 sequence: CASSLPSGGVSETQYF. The CDR3 bases are TGTGCCAGCAGTTTACCTAGCGGGGGTGTCTCGGAGACCCAGTACTTC.

CDR3 nucleotide sequence: TGCAGTGCCCCCAAACGGGCAGTGATGGGCTACACCTTC. Translated, it gives CSAPKRAVMGYTF. The chain combines TRBV20-1 with TRBJ1-2; D is unclear. From germline, CDR1 is DFQATT and CDR2 SNEGSKA (reference sequence). CDR3 size: 13 residues. V was cut by 6 bases and J by 8 bases, with 19 bases left in between.

The count of this clonotype is one. The gene calls are TRBV7-2 and TRBJ1-2; D gene ambiguous. V was trimmed by 4 bases and J by 4 bases, leaving 13 bases between them. CDR1 is SGHTA and CDR2 is FQGNSA in the germline V gene. CDR3 length: 14 amino acids. Here the CDR3 reads CASSSGFPGYGYTF. Written as DNA, the CDR3 is TGTGCCAGCAGCTCTGGCTTTCCGGGCTATGGCTACACCTTC.

This clonotype was picked up a small number of times. The genes are TRBV11-2 and TRBJ2-1, with unresolved D. V lost 1 base, J lost 9 bases, and 10 bases lay in between. Germline V gene lookup returns CDR1 SGHAT and CDR2 FQNNGV. The CDR3 consists of 13 residues. The CDR3 nucleotides read TGTGCCAGCAGCTTAGGTATGGGCAGTGAGCAGTTCTTC. It translates to CASSLGMGSEQFF.

Note on this clonotype: No conserved phenylalanine or tryptophan ends this CDR3, so it is likely a read error. This rearrangement joins TRBV9 to TRBJ1-5; D gene uncertain. The CDR3 is 15 amino acids. Germline CDR1 reads SGDLS; CDR2 reads YYNGEE. Trimming left V 4 bases short and J 7 bases short, with 18 bases between. In DNA, the CDR3 is TGTGCCAGCAGCCCGAGCGCAGGCGACGAGCAGCCCCAGCATCTT. This sequence encodes CASSPSAGDEQPQHL.

In this sample, this clonotype turned up a few times. The junction does not match germline at one end; this may be a read error. The chain combines TRBV7-2 with TRBJ1-1; 10 nucleotides line up with TRBD1. Germline V gene sequence: CDR1 SGHTA, CDR2 FQGNSA. The CDR3 sequence is 18 residues long. The CDR3 loop is CASSNPGTGADLKTEAFF. The CDR3 bases are TGTGCCAGCAGCAACCCCGGGACAGGGGCGGATTTGAAGACTGAAGCTTTCTTT.

With respect to this clonotype: One end of the junction does not line up with germline, which may come from a read error. This chain connects TRBV6-1 to TRBJ2-6; D unresolved. The CDR3 spans 14 residues. CDR1 and CDR2 from the germline V gene are MNHNS and SASEGT. CDR3 protein: CASDEFPGANVLTF. The CDR3 nucleotides read TGCGCCAGCGACGAGTTCCCTGGGGCCAACGTCCTGACTTTC.

This sequence joins TRBV28 and TRBJ2-1; 8 bases fit TRBD2. From germline, CDR1 is MDHEN and CDR2 SYDVKM. This CDR3 has 13 residues. V shed 5 bases and J 12 bases; nucleotides not matched to a gene: 9. The CDR3 loop reads CASSPGTRYGQFF. The CDR3 DNA is TGTGCCAGCAGTCCAGGGACTAGGTACGGGCAGTTCTTC.

This chain joins TRBV7-8 and TRBJ1-2; no definite D call. This CDR3 region has 16 residues. Trimming stripped 1 base from V and 0 bases from J, with 12 bases between. Germline values: CDR1 SGHVS, CDR2 FQNEAQ. CDR3 in DNA: TGTGCCAGCAGCTTAGAAGGCGGGCGTTCTAACTATGGCTACACCTTC. Amino acid sequence: CASSLEGGRSNYGYTF.

This clonotype appeared a single time. At one of its ends the junction is not consistent with the germline gene, which may arise from a read error. The chain is built from TRBV6-5 and TRBJ2-5; 10 nucleotides align to TRBD1. Judging by the DNA end, TRBJ2-7 fits better; the J call may be wrong. This CDR3 spans 15 amino acids. Germline V gives CDR1 MNHEY, CDR2 SVGAGI. The CDR3 spells CTSRLLLGQGYEQYF. The CDR3 DNA sequence: TGTACCAGCAGACTTTTGTTGGGACAGGGGTACGAGCAGTACTTC.

This chain links TRBV4-3 with TRBJ2-7; D not resolved. V gave up 0 bases and J gave up 2 bases, with 14 bases separating them. The CDR3 is made up of 16 amino acids. Germline lookup yields CDR1 LGHNA and CDR2 YSLEER. As DNA, the CDR3 is TGCGCCAGCAGCCAAGATCACGCCGTTGGCACCTACGAGCAGTACTTC. This encodes CASSQDHAVGTYEQYF.

This clonotype occurred a few times. The chain is built from TRBV12-3 or TRBV12-4 and TRBJ1-2; D not resolved. The V end lost 6 bases, the J end lost 2 bases, and 13 bases lay between the germline ends. This CDR3 contains 14 residues. Here the CDR3 DNA reads TGTGCCAGCAGCGCCCTTGGGAGCAACTATGGCTACACCTTC. It is translated as CASSALGSNYGYTF.

This clonotype was counted a few times. J is TRBJ1-1 and V is TRBV4-3; tentatively, D is TRBD1 (6 bases). Germline loops: CDR1 LGHNA, CDR2 YSLEER. Deletions cut 3 bases from V and 8 bases from J, with 13 bases between. The CDR3 contains 13 residues. CDR3 amino acids: CASSQYRDNEAFF. CDR3 nucleotides: TGCGCCAGCAGCCAGTACAGGGACAACGAAGCTTTCTTT.

This chain connects TRBV6-5 to TRBJ1-3; D is unresolved. With 6 bases removed from V and 3 bases from J, the gap between germline ends came to 12 bases. CDR1 and CDR2 (germline): MNHEY, SVGAGI. The CDR3 extends over 14 amino acids. CDR3 in amino acids: CASSHHSGGNTIYF. CDR3 in DNA: TGTGCCAGCAGCCACCATTCCGGTGGAAACACCATATATTTT.

Turning to this clonotype: The junction departs from germline at one end; a sequencing error may be responsible. V is TRBV6-2 or TRBV6-3 and J is TRBJ2-5, with D tentatively TRBD1 (5 bases). Germline V gene sequence: CDR1 MNHEY, CDR2 SVGEGT. The CDR3 covers 14 residues. This chain's CDR3 is CASKYRTEQGTQYF. For the CDR3, the DNA is TGTGCCAGCAAGTACAGGACGGAGCAAGGGACCCAGTACTTC.

For this clonotype: With a much larger clone just one base away, this may be a read error. V and J are TRBV4-1 and TRBJ2-7; no definite D call. Germline values: CDR1 MGHRA, CDR2 YSYEKL. The length of the CDR3 is 14 residues. Deletions cut 3 bases from V and 0 bases from J, with 9 bases between. The CDR3 DNA follows: TGCGCCAGCAGCCAGATCGTTTCCTCCTACGAGCAGTACTTC. This translates into CASSQIVSSYEQYF.

The chain links TRBV13 to TRBJ2-1; the match to TRBD2 covers 9 bases. Per the germline V gene, CDR1 is PRHDT and CDR2 is FYEKMQ (reference sequence). Trimming took 7 bases from V and 9 from J; bases not matched to a gene: 10. This CDR3 has 14 amino acids. This CDR3 is CASMAGGQGGEQFF. The CDR3 bases are TGTGCCAGCATGGCGGGGGGGCAGGGGGGTGAGCAGTTCTTC.

This clonotype was seen once. For the CDR3, the DNA is TGTGCCAGCAGTTTAAGGGACCCGACAGGGGGTGTCTCCTACGAGCAGTTCTTC. This translates into CASSLRDPTGGVSYEQFF. The rearrangement uses TRBV27 and TRBJ2-7, with 9 bases fitting TRBD1. The J call is doubtful: the DNA matches TRBJ2-1 better. From germline, CDR1 is MNHEY and CDR2 SMNVEV (reference sequence). This CDR3 is 18 amino acids long.

This clonotype was counted a few times. The rearrangement uses TRBV6-2 or TRBV6-3 and TRBJ1-2, with D perhaps matching TRBD1 (5 bases). The CDR3 extends over 14 amino acids. The germline gives CDR1 MNHEY, CDR2 SVGEGT. The V gene lost 6 bases and the J gene lost 5 bases, with 16 bases spanning the gap. In DNA form, the CDR3 reads TGTGCCAGCAGCTACAGGACGGACGTATATGGCTACACCTTC. The encoded protein is CASSYRTDVYGYTF.

This clonotype was recorded a few times. V and J are TRBV5-1 and TRBJ2-5, with D uncertain. Trimming left V 0 bases short and J 1 base short, with 10 bases between. Germline CDR1 is SGHRS and CDR2 is YFSETQ. CDR3 length: 15 amino acids. CDR3 coding DNA: TGCGCCAGCAGCTTGGCCGCAGTAGTCCAAGAGACCCAGTACTTC. Its protein is CASSLAAVVQETQYF.